The clone carrying this TCR beta chain has more than one count but fewer than ten. Only in-frame clones appear in the TCRdb table, and some are missing; sequencing was by immunoSEQ multiplex PCR. The table lists around 100,000 clones, approximately 81% of them singletons. The sample originates from a study of blood T cell repertoires in COVID-19. Trimming left V 2 bases short and J 7 bases short, with 18 bases between. The CDR3 sequence is 16 residues long. Looked up from germline, CDR1 is MNHEY and CDR2 is SVGEGT. The chain couples TRBV6-2 or TRBV6-3 to TRBJ2-1; D call uncertain. The clonotype originates from a woman in her seventies with active or convalescent COVID-19. The sequenced sample consisted of peripheral blood. CDR3: CASSYTMASFGNEQFF. CDR3 in DNA: TGTGCCAGCAGTTACACTATGGCTTCCTTTGGGAATGAGCAGTTCTTC.